This passage covers 10 T cell receptor beta chains from one sample sequenced in a study of human T cells and chemical hapten exposure. Time point reported: patch test 1, 2 weeks after DPC sensitization. As to treatment: therapeutic diphenylcyclopropenone sensitization with weekly scalp DPC. A single record per CDR3 protein comes from TCRdb applying MiXCR to the RACE reads. The sample shows about 99,000 distinct CDR3 sequences, 9.5% to 15% of them seen only once. Here the sequenced sample was whole blood, taken in connection with sensitization to the hapten diphenylcyclopropenone (DPC). These receptors all stem from a woman aged 35 to 49 with alopecia areata. Some clones in this sample may be carry-over from other donors' samples.

J is TRBJ1-2 and V is TRBV12-3 or TRBV12-4, with a possible D match to TRBD1 (6 bases). Between the trimmed V and J ends, which lost 3 bases and 3 bases, there was a span of 11 bases. This CDR3 spans 14 amino acids. In nucleotides, the CDR3 is TGTGCCAGCAGTTTTGGGGGGGCCGACTATGGCTACACCTTC. Protein product: CASSFGGADYGYTF.

The chain couples TRBV23-1 to TRBJ2-6; D gene unclear. TRBV23-1 is noted as an ORF with a role that remains uncertain. CDR3 size: 16 residues. Trimming shortened V by 0 bases and J by 1 base, and 7 bases separated the two germline ends. This chain's CDR3 is CASSQSWRSGANVLTF. DNA for the CDR3: TGCGCCAGCAGTCAATCCTGGAGATCTGGGGCCAACGTCCTGACTTTC.

The CDR3 sequence: CASSFGGRGQTQYF. CDR3 in DNA: TGTGCCAGCAGTTTCGGCGGGAGAGGACAGACCCAGTACTTC. This rearrangement joins TRBV12-3 or TRBV12-4 to TRBJ2-5; 7 bases line up with TRBD2. The CDR3 loop spans 14 amino acids. Trimming at V came to 3 bases and at J to 6 bases, leaving 7 bases not matched to a gene.

The sample holds many counts of this clonotype. The CDR3 region is CASSFPDRGRYNEQFF. CDR3 nucleotides: TGTGCCAGCAGTTTCCCCGACAGGGGGCGGTACAATGAGCAGTTCTTC. The chain carries TRBV27 and TRBJ2-1, with 10 bases matching TRBD1. V lost 3 bases to trimming and J lost 4 bases; unmatched junction nucleotides: 6. This CDR3 is built from 16 residues. The V gene's germline CDR1 is MNHEY and CDR2 SMNVEV (reference sequence).

This chain connects TRBV4-1 to TRBJ2-1; TRBD1 agrees at 7 bases. Trimming removed 0 bases from V and 9 bases from J; junction bases left unmatched: 8. Germline V gene data show CDR1 as MGHRA and CDR2 as YSYEKL. The CDR3 has 15 amino acids. The CDR3 region is CASSQEGRGMGEQFF. The CDR3 DNA sequence: TGCGCCAGCAGCCAAGAAGGCAGGGGGATGGGTGAGCAGTTCTTC.

This clonotype appeared a few times. V usage is TRBV6-2 or TRBV6-3 and J usage is TRBJ1-1; possibly TRBD1 for D (6 bases). The CDR3 consists of 14 residues. Trimming cost V 8 bases and J 5 bases, with 18 bases left between them. CDR1 MNHEY and CDR2 SVGEGT come from the germline V gene. The CDR3 bases are TGTGCCAGCCGAGAAACAGGGTGGGGGACTGAAGCTTTCTTT. Translating gives CASRETGWGTEAFF.

This clonotype was observed a few times. CDR3: CASSSRTSGRVGQETQYF. The CDR3 DNA reads TGTGCCAGCAGCTCCCGGACTAGCGGGAGGGTTGGCCAAGAGACCCAGTACTTC. The chain links TRBV7-2 to TRBJ2-5; the match to TRBD2 covers 15 bases. CDR1 SGHTA and CDR2 FQGNSA come from the germline V gene. This CDR3 comprises 18 residues. Trimming removed 4 bases from V and 1 base from J; junction bases left unmatched: 7.

This clonotype has ten or more counts. The CDR3 sequence is CASSMVGSGANVLTF. CDR3 nucleotides: TGTGCCAGTAGTATGGTTGGCTCTGGGGCCAACGTCCTGACTTTC. This chain links TRBV19 with TRBJ2-6; no clear D. CDR1 is LNHDA, CDR2 SQIVND, per germline (reference sequence). The CDR3 has 15 amino acids. Trimming pared 3 bases from V and 0 bases from J, leaving 6 bases between.

The V gene is TRBV10-3, the J gene TRBJ1-6, with 7 bases lining up with TRBD1. The CDR3 is made up of 13 amino acids. The trim removed 7 bases at V and 9 bases at J, leaving 6 bases unmatched. Germline V lookup: CDR1 ENHRY, CDR2 SYGVKD. In DNA, the CDR3 is TGTGCCATCACCCGGGACAGAAGTTCACCCCTCCACTTT. Amino acid sequence: CAITRDRSSPLHF.

This clonotype was picked up many times. V is TRBV5-4 and J is TRBJ2-1, with TRBD2 matching 12 bases. The CDR3 covers 16 residues. V shed 5 bases and J 3 bases; nucleotides not matched to a gene: 6. Germline V CDR1 and CDR2: SGHNT, YYREEE (reference sequence). DNA for the CDR3: TGTGCCAGCAGTTCTAGCGGGAGGGCCCTCTACAATGAGCAGTTCTTC. It codes for CASSSSGRALYNEQFF.